This T cell receptor (beta chain) was sequenced in a study of control samples from healthy donors and cancer patients. Sequenced by immunoSEQ multiplex PCR; TCRdb stores in-frame clones only, minus some. This repertoire shows some 80,000 clones, about 90% found once; its top ten account for around 5.1%. This CDR3 region has 15 residues. The V and J ends lost 3 bases and 0 bases respectively, with 6 bases between them. Germline V gene data show CDR1 as SGHAT and CDR2 as FQNNGV. This clone was seen once. The specimen sequenced was blood. The chain is built from TRBV11-2 and TRBJ1-6; no reliable D call. The sequence came from a man over 45 in good health. The CDR3 sequence: CASSFGDSYNSPLHF. As DNA, the CDR3 is TGTGCCAGCAGCTTCGGGGACTCCTATAATTCACCCCTCCACTTT.